This T cell receptor (beta chain) originates from a study of blood T cell repertoires in COVID-19. Study summary: Donors in the United States, Italy and Spain gave samples during acute or convalescent COVID-19.

This table comes from immunoSEQ multiplex PCR, and its TCRdb copy is limited to in-frame clones, with some not included. The sample lists under 120,000 clones, more than 75% occurring once. CDR1 is WSHSY, CDR2 SAAADI, per germline. The CDR3 length is 15 residues. The ends were cut back, 3 bases at V and 2 bases at J, with 11 bases in the middle. The TCR originated in a human donor in a cohort sampled during active COVID-19. The chain combines TRBV10-2 with TRBJ2-1; perhaps TRBD1 as D (7 bases). Specimen: peripheral blood. The CDR3 DNA follows: TGCGCCAGCAGTGATTCCAGGGGGGCCTACAATGAGCAGTTCTTC. Protein product: CASSDSRGAYNEQFF.